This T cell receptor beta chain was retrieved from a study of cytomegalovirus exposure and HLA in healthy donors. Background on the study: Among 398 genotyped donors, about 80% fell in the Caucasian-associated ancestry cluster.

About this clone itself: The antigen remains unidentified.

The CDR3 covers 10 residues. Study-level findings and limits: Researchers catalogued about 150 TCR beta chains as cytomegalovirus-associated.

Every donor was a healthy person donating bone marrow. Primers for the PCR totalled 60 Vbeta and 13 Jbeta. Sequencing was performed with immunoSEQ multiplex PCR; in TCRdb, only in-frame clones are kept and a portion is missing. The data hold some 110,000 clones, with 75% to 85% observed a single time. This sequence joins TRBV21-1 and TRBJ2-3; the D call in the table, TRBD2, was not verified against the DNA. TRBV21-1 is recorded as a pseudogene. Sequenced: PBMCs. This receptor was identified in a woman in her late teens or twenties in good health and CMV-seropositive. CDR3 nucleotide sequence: TGTGCCACTTTCAGCGGGCGGCAGTATTTT. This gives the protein CATFSGRQYF.